The 24 T cell receptor beta chains reported below all come from one sample, sequenced in a study of shared clonotypes between healthy human individuals. Only CD45RO-negative cells positively selected for CCR7 counted as naive CD8 cells, so terminally differentiated effector memory CD45RA+ cells were excluded. Profiled with immunoSEQ multiplex PCR; TCRdb holds only in-frame clones, not every one. The profile shows about 2 million clones, just under 95% of them singletons. The sequencing sample was made of naive CD8+ T cells sorted from blood. These receptor sequences come from a young man in good health.

The chain recombines TRBV19 with TRBJ1-2, with D possibly matching TRBD1 (5 bases). CDR1 and CDR2 (germline): LNHDA, SQIVND (reference sequence). The CDR3 is 11 amino acids. Trimming took off 8 bases at V and 6 bases at J, with 10 bases between the two ends. CDR3 in DNA: TGTGCCAGTGGGGGGTTGGATGGCTACACCTTC. Amino acid sequence: CASGGLDGYTF.

The chain combines TRBV4-3 with TRBJ2-7; D unresolved. Germline values: CDR1 LGHNA, CDR2 YSLEER. This CDR3 is built from 14 residues. Trimming cost V 1 base and J 1 base, with 8 bases left between them. The CDR3 DNA sequence: TGCGCCAGCAGCCAAGGACTGCTATCCTACGAGCAGTACTTC. It specifies CASSQGLLSYEQYF.

This chain connects TRBV13 to TRBJ2-1, with D perhaps being TRBD1 or TRBD2 (5 bases each). The CDR3 contains 13 residues. Germline CDR1 PRHDT, CDR2 FYEKMQ (reference sequence). Trimming shortened V by 3 bases and J by 3 bases, and 6 bases separated the two germline ends. DNA for the CDR3: TGTGCCAGCAGCTTGGGGGACTACAATGAGCAGTTCTTC. Translating it yields CASSLGDYNEQFF.

The chain carries TRBV6-5 and TRBJ2-2; weak D call: TRBD2 (5 bases). V lost 3 bases to trimming and J lost 7 bases, with 18 bases between them. Germline CDR1 is MNHEY and CDR2 is SVGAGI. This CDR3 has 16 amino acids. In nucleotides, the CDR3 is TGTGCCAGCAGTTATACGTATGGAGATCGGGGCGGGGAGCTGTTTTTT. Amino acids: CASSYTYGDRGGELFF.

The chain has TRBV5-1 and TRBJ1-1, with D tentatively TRBD1 (6 bases). CDR1 is SGHRS and CDR2 is YFSETQ in the germline V gene. V lost 2 bases to trimming and J lost 0 bases, with 11 bases between them. CDR3 length: 15 amino acids. The CDR3 region is CASSFVTGMNTEAFF. CDR3 sequence (DNA): TGCGCCAGCAGCTTCGTGACAGGAATGAACACTGAAGCTTTCTTT.

The V call is TRBV4-1, the J call TRBJ2-7, with D unclear. The CDR3 has 14 residues. V lost 4 bases and J lost 3, with 13 bases in between. Germline V gives CDR1 MGHRA, CDR2 YSYEKL. CDR3 nucleotides: TGCGCCAGCAGCCCCGGGCAGGCCCTCTACGAGCAGTACTTC. Translating gives CASSPGQALYEQYF.

This clone was observed once. The J gene is TRBJ1-1, the V gene TRBV4-1; no clear D gene. V lost 0 bases and J 0 bases, leaving 8 bases between the germline ends. This CDR3 comprises 15 residues. Germline lookup yields CDR1 MGHRA and CDR2 YSYEKL. CDR3 sequence: CASSQDGNLNTEAFF. The CDR3 nucleotides read TGCGCCAGCAGCCAAGATGGTAATCTGAACACTGAAGCTTTCTTT.

The chain carries TRBV10-3 and TRBJ2-2; no firm D call. CDR3 length: 15 residues. The V end lost 3 bases, the J end lost 5 bases, and 13 bases lay between the germline ends. The germline V gene encodes CDR1 ENHRY and CDR2 SYGVKD. CDR3: CAISDNGLGTGELFF. CDR3 nucleotides: TGTGCCATCAGTGACAATGGTTTGGGTACCGGGGAGCTGTTTTTT.

The chain combines TRBV19 with TRBJ2-1, with 12 bases that match TRBD2. V was clipped by 5 bases and J by 6 bases; unmatched bases: 2. The CDR3 contains 14 residues. Germline V gives CDR1 LNHDA, CDR2 SQIVND (reference sequence). DNA of the CDR3: TGTGCCAGTAGTTGGACTAGCGGGATCAATGAGCAGTTCTTC. Its translation is CASSWTSGINEQFF. Full variable domain (rest looked up from reference TRBV19 and TRBJ2-1): DGGITQSPKYLFRKEGQNVTLSCEQNLNHDAMYWYRQDPGQGLRLIYYSQIVNDFQKGDIAEGYSVSREKKESFPLTVTSAQKNPTAFYLCASSWTSGINEQFFGPGTRLTVL.

In its sample, this clone was seen once. Distinct nucleotide sequences in the sample also encode this CDR3. The rearrangement uses TRBV12-5 and TRBJ2-5; D perhaps matches TRBD2 (6 bases). V was cut by 2 bases and J by 0 bases, with 7 bases left in between. Germline CDR1 reads LGHNT; CDR2 reads FRNRAP. The CDR3 has 14 amino acids. CDR3 loop: CASGLRDYQETQYF. CDR3 nucleotides: TGTGCTAGTGGTTTGCGGGACTACCAAGAGACCCAGTACTTC.

This rearrangement joins TRBV5-1 to TRBJ2-3; TRBD2 matches 8 bases. From germline, CDR1 is SGHRS and CDR2 YFSETQ. The CDR3 runs to 17 residues. The J segment lost 0 bases and the V segment lost 4 bases, leaving 10 bases of the junction unmatched. Here the CDR3 reads CASSAWLLAESTDTQYF. CDR3 DNA sequence: TGCGCCAGCAGCGCCTGGCTACTAGCGGAGAGCACAGATACGCAGTATTTT.

Turning to this clone: This sample includes further DNA sequences coding for the same CDR3. The CDR3 region is CASSVGGATYEQYF. Written as DNA, the CDR3 is TGTGCCAGCAGCGTAGGTGGGGCAACCTACGAGCAGTACTTC. This rearrangement joins TRBV9 to TRBJ2-7; tentative D call: TRBD1 (5 bases). The germline gives CDR1 SGDLS, CDR2 YYNGEE. This CDR3 has 14 residues. V dropped 0 bases and J dropped 2 bases, with 9 bases sitting between them.

This clone was detected only once. The rearrangement joins TRBV13 to TRBJ1-1; D unresolved. Trimming pared 0 bases from V and 5 bases from J, leaving 13 bases between. The CDR3 has 15 residues. The germline V gene has CDR1 PRHDT and CDR2 FYEKMQ (reference sequence). The CDR3 bases are TGTGCCAGCAGCTTAGGAGGGCCCTCTGGGACTGAAGCTTTCTTT. Translated, it gives CASSLGGPSGTEAFF.

The gene calls are TRBV11-1 and TRBJ2-6; tentative D call: TRBD2 (5 bases). Germline CDR1 is SGHAT and CDR2 is FQDESV (reference sequence). This CDR3 has 19 residues. V lost 5 bases to trimming and J lost 0 bases, with 20 bases between them. CDR3 region: CASSPPIRDEDSGANVLTF. The CDR3 bases are TGTGCCAGCAGCCCCCCCATCCGGGATGAGGACTCTGGGGCCAACGTCCTGACTTTC.

This clone has a handful of counts. Additional DNA sequences in this sample encode the identical CDR3. J is TRBJ2-7 and V is TRBV5-4, with 8 bases lining up with TRBD1. The germline V gene encodes CDR1 SGHNT and CDR2 YYREEE (reference sequence). V lost 4 bases to trimming and J lost 1 base; unmatched junction nucleotides: 1. The CDR3 loop spans 13 amino acids. The CDR3 sequence: CASSRDRSYEQYF. CDR3 DNA: TGTGCCAGCAGCCGGGACAGGTCCTACGAGCAGTACTTC.

The chain recombines TRBV13 with TRBJ1-1; a possible D gene is TRBD1 (5 bases). CDR1 is PRHDT and CDR2 is FYEKMQ in the germline V gene (reference sequence). This CDR3 is 15 amino acids long. Trimming took 1 base from V and 4 from J, leaving 13 bases between them. The CDR3, as DNA: TGTGCCAGCAGCTTAGATCCGGGGGGAGTCACTGAAGCTTTCTTT. This encodes CASSLDPGGVTEAFF. Looking up the rest from reference TRBV13 and TRBJ1-1 gives the full variable domain: AAGVIQSPRHLIKEKRETATLKCYPIPRHDTVYWYQQGPGQDPQFLISFYEKMQSDKGSIPDRFSAQQFSDYHSELNMSSLELGDSALYFCASSLDPGGVTEAFFGQGTRLTVV.

The chain has TRBV7-9 and TRBJ2-2; 7 nucleotides line up with TRBD1. The germline CDR1 and CDR2 sequences are SEHNR and FQNEAQ (reference sequence). The CDR3 loop spans 17 amino acids. The junction had 8 bases not matched to a gene; V was cut back by 2 bases and J by 2 bases. CDR3 loop: CASSLTDRDPNTGELFF. The CDR3 region has the DNA TGTGCCAGCAGCTTAACCGACAGGGACCCAAACACCGGGGAGCTGTTTTTT.

This clone was detected once. The chain has TRBV30 and TRBJ1-1; D uncertain. V shed 0 bases and J shed 4 bases, with 9 bases lying between them. Germline V lookup: CDR1 GTSNPN, CDR2 SVGIG (reference sequence). CDR3 size: 13 residues. DNA for the CDR3: TGTGCCTGGAGTGTGGAGGAGTCCACTGAAGCTTTCTTT. This translates into CAWSVEESTEAFF.

CDR3 sequence (DNA): TGTGCCAGCAGCGACCGGGACAGGGTTACTGAAGCTTTCTTT. Translating it yields CASSDRDRVTEAFF. The chain employs TRBV7-6 and TRBJ1-1; 9 nucleotides agree with TRBD1. V lost 5 bases, J lost 5 bases, and 6 bases stayed unmatched. Germline V gives CDR1 SGHVS, CDR2 FNYEAQ. The length of the CDR3 is 14 residues.

Remarks on this clone: The same CDR3 arises from other DNA sequences in this sample as well. This chain joins TRBV6-6 and TRBJ2-7; 11 bases line up with TRBD2. Germline CDR1 reads MNHNY; CDR2 reads SVGAGI (reference sequence). V gave up 2 bases and J gave up 2 bases; unmatched junction bases: 2. There are 15 residues in the CDR3. As DNA, the CDR3 is TGTGCCAGCAGTTACGGGACTAGCGGAACCTACGAGCAGTACTTC. Translated, it gives CASSYGTSGTYEQYF.

The chain has TRBV11-1 and TRBJ1-6; D gene unclear. The V and J ends lost 5 bases and 4 bases respectively, with 12 bases between them. Germline V gives CDR1 SGHAT, CDR2 FQDESV (reference sequence). The CDR3 runs 15 residues. The CDR3 DNA follows: TGTGCCAGCAGCATCGGTGCCGGTTATAATTCACCCCTCCACTTT. Translation: CASSIGAGYNSPLHF.

This chain uses TRBV4-1 with TRBJ2-5; D ambiguous. V lost 0 bases to trimming and J lost 7 bases, with 9 bases between them. Germline CDR1 reads MGHRA; CDR2 reads YSYEKL. The CDR3 is made up of 13 amino acids. This chain's CDR3 is CASSQDLTGTQYF. The CDR3 bases are TGCGCCAGCAGCCAAGACTTGACTGGGACCCAGTACTTC.

A note on this clone: The identical CDR3 is also encoded by other nucleotide sequences in the sample. The CDR3 sequence: CASSSTGISYEQYF. The CDR3 DNA follows: TGTGCCAGCAGTTCAACAGGAATTTCCTACGAGCAGTACTTC. The chain carries TRBV27 and TRBJ2-7; TRBD1 might be the D (5 bases). Deletions cut 4 bases from V and 1 base from J, with 11 bases between. CDR1 MNHEY and CDR2 SMNVEV come from the germline V gene (reference sequence). The CDR3 covers 14 residues.

The genes are TRBV4-1 and TRBJ1-1; D is unresolved. Germline CDR1 is MGHRA and CDR2 is YSYEKL. V lost 1 base, J lost 6 bases, and 12 bases lay in between. The CDR3 is made up of 14 amino acids. CDR3 protein: CASSQVDINAEAFF. The CDR3 coding sequence is TGCGCCAGCAGCCAAGTTGACATTAACGCTGAAGCTTTCTTT.